These T cell receptor beta chains were read from a single sample in a study of blood T cell repertoires in COVID-19. Generated by immunoSEQ multiplex PCR, the TCRdb table keeps only in-frame clones and is missing some. The data show more than 60,000 clones, approximately 92% seen once. Sequenced sample: peripheral blood. These TCRs come from a woman in her forties or fifties with active COVID-19. CDR3s include the opening cysteine and the closing phenylalanine or tryptophan. A D gene is named only where the DNA matches it firmly. Some rows have no size entry. The others give once, few or many, or a class for an expanded clone.

length: 15
D: TRBD2
size: -
V: TRBV7-3
J: TRBJ2-7
DNA: TGTGCCAGCAGCTTAAGGCTAGCGGGAATTAGGGAGCAGTACTTC
CDR3: CASSLRLAGIREQYF

length: 15
D: TRBD2
size: -
V: TRBV19
J: TRBJ2-3
DNA: TGTGCCAGTATCCTGACTAGCGGGAGCACAGATACGCAGTATTTT
CDR3: CASILTSGSTDTQYF

length: 16
D: -
size: -
V: TRBV10-3
J: TRBJ1-1
DNA: TGTGCCATCAGTGAGAGGGATAGGACAATGAACACTGAAGCTTTCTTT
CDR3: CAISERDRTMNTEAFF

length: 14
D: TRBD1
size: -
V: TRBV7-9
J: TRBJ2-5
DNA: TGTGCCAGCAGCTTGACAGGGCGGCAAGAGACCCAGTACTTC
CDR3: CASSLTGRQETQYF

length: 15
D: -
size: -
V: TRBV14
J: TRBJ2-4
DNA: TGTGCCAGCAGCCAACAGGGGGGAGCCAAAAACATTCAGTACTTC
CDR3: CASSQQGGAKNIQYF

length: 15
D: TRBD1
size: -
V: TRBV10-3
J: TRBJ2-5
DNA: TGTGCCATCAGGAAGGGACAGGGTGAAGGGGAGACCCAGTACTTC
CDR3: CAIRKGQGEGETQYF

length: 13
D: -
size: -
V: TRBV7-7
J: TRBJ2-1
DNA: TGTGCCAGCAGCTTGGACAGTCTCAATGAGCAGTTCTTC
CDR3: CASSLDSLNEQFF

length: 11
D: -
size: -
V: TRBV28
J: TRBJ2-7
DNA: TGTGCCAGCAGCACCTCTCTATCGCAGTACTTC
CDR3: CASSTSLSQYF

length: 13
D: -
size: -
V: TRBV14
J: TRBJ2-2
DNA: TGTGCCAGCAGCCAGGGGACTGTAGGGGAGCTGTTTTTT
CDR3: CASSQGTVGELFF

length: 17
D: -
size: -
V: TRBV12-5
J: TRBJ2-1
DNA: TGTGCTAGTGGTCGGAGGGTGGCAGGGGGCTCCTACAATGAGCAGTTCTTC
CDR3: CASGRRVAGGSYNEQFF

length: 15
D: -
size: few
V: TRBV28
J: TRBJ2-5
DNA: TGTGCCAGCAGTTTACTCGTCGGGGAATTGGAGACCCAGTACTTC
CDR3: CASSLLVGELETQYF

length: 17
D: -
size: -
V: TRBV9
J: TRBJ2-1
DNA: TGTGCCAGCAGCGTAGAGGTCGCGGGAATCTCCTACAATGAGCAGTTCTTC
CDR3: CASSVEVAGISYNEQFF

length: 15
D: -
size: -
V: TRBV27
J: TRBJ2-3
DNA: TGTGCCAGCAGTTTTCTACAGGGTGGCACAGATACGCAGTATTTT
CDR3: CASSFLQGGTDTQYF

length: 14
D: TRBD2
size: -
V: TRBV19
J: TRBJ2-1
DNA: TGTGCCAGTAGTAGCGGGAGCTCCTACAATGAGCAGTTCTTC
CDR3: CASSSGSSYNEQFF

length: 12
D: -
size: -
V: TRBV10-3
J: TRBJ2-5
DNA: TGTGCCATCAGGGGGAGCGGAGAGACCCAGTACTTC
CDR3: CAIRGSGETQYF

length: 16
D: -
size: -
V: TRBV10-3
J: TRBJ1-1
DNA: TGTGCCATCAGTGAGTCGAAGGGAGGGGGGAACACTGAAGCTTTCTTT
CDR3: CAISESKGGGNTEAFF

length: 17
D: TRBD2
size: -
V: TRBV11-2
J: TRBJ2-7
DNA: TGTGCCAGCAGCTTAGTCTTGGTTAGCGCGCGGGGGTTCGAGCAGTACTTC
CDR3: CASSLVLVSARGFEQYF

length: 11
D: -
size: -
V: TRBV2
J: TRBJ1-2
DNA: TGTGCCAGCAGAGCCGACTATGGCTACACCTTC
CDR3: CASRADYGYTF

length: 14
D: TRBD1
size: -
V: TRBV15
J: TRBJ2-3
DNA: TGTGCCGCAAGGGGGCAGGGGGGCACAGATACGCAGTATTTT
CDR3: CAARGQGGTDTQYF

length: 16
D: TRBD2
size: -
V: TRBV6-5
J: TRBJ2-1
DNA: TGTGCCAGCAGTTACTCCGGGACTAGCGGCTACAATGAGCAGTTCTTC
CDR3: CASSYSGTSGYNEQFF

length: 16
D: TRBD2
size: -
V: TRBV28
J: TRBJ2-5
DNA: TGTGCCAGCAGTCTCTCCGGACTAGCGGGCCAAGAGACCCAGTACTTC
CDR3: CASSLSGLAGQETQYF

length: 14
D: TRBD2
size: -
V: TRBV6-1
J: TRBJ2-1
DNA: TGTGCCAGCAGTGAAGGCGGGAGTGTGGATGAGCAGTTCTTC
CDR3: CASSEGGSVDEQFF

length: 15
D: -
size: -
V: TRBV7-9
J: TRBJ1-2
DNA: TGTGCCAGCAGCTTAATTTCTGGACAGCATTATGGCTACACCTTC
CDR3: CASSLISGQHYGYTF

length: 15
D: -
size: -
V: TRBV5-1
J: TRBJ2-3
DNA: TGCGCCAGCAGCGGGGCAGGGTCTAGCACAGATACGCAGTATTTT
CDR3: CASSGAGSSTDTQYF

length: 16
D: TRBD1
size: once
V: TRBV29-1
J: TRBJ2-2
DNA: TGCAGCGTTGAAGATTGGGACAGGGGGAACACCGGGGAGCTGTTTTTT
CDR3: CSVEDWDRGNTGELFF

length: 14
D: -
size: -
V: TRBV7-9
J: TRBJ2-5
DNA: TGTGCCAGCAGCTTAGCCAGCGGACAAGAGACCCAGTACTTC
CDR3: CASSLASGQETQYF

length: 13
D: -
size: -
V: TRBV24-1
J: TRBJ2-4
DNA: TGTGCCACCAGTGACAGGGTTGGGGACATTCAGTACTTC
CDR3: CATSDRVGDIQYF

length: 15
D: -
size: once
V: TRBV7-9
J: TRBJ2-7
DNA: TGTGCCAGCAGCTTAGCGCCGGGGGGCATCTACGAGCAGTACTTC
CDR3: CASSLAPGGIYEQYF

length: 16
D: TRBD2
size: few
V: TRBV11-2
J: TRBJ2-1
DNA: TGTGCCAGCAGTTCTGCTAGACTAGCGGGAGTTGGAGAGCAGTTCTTC
CDR3: CASSSARLAGVGEQFF

length: 13
D: TRBD2
size: -
V: TRBV9
J: TRBJ2-1
DNA: TGTGCCAGCAGCCCGGGAGGGGGAAATGAGCAGTTCTTC
CDR3: CASSPGGGNEQFF

length: 17
D: TRBD2
size: -
V: TRBV5-1
J: TRBJ2-4
DNA: TGCGCCAGCAGCTCCCGGGGGGGGCGGACGGCCAAAAACATTCAGTACTTC
CDR3: CASSSRGGRTAKNIQYF

length: 11
D: -
size: once
V: TRBV10-3
J: TRBJ1-1
DNA: TGTGCCATCAGTCAGGCCACTGAAGCTTTCTTT
CDR3: CAISQATEAFF

length: 13
D: TRBD2
size: -
V: TRBV19
J: TRBJ2-1
DNA: TGTGCCACGAGACTAGCGGGATTGGGTGAGCAGTTCTTC
CDR3: CATRLAGLGEQFF

length: 15
D: -
size: once
V: TRBV18
J: TRBJ1-1
DNA: TGTGCCAGCTCACCACCGTCCAGATCGAACACTGAAGCTTTCTTT
CDR3: CASSPPSRSNTEAFF

length: 12
D: -
size: -
V: TRBV18
J: TRBJ1-2
DNA: TGTGCCAGCTCACGCCAGGGTTATGGCTACACCTTC
CDR3: CASSRQGYGYTF

length: 15
D: TRBD1
size: once
V: TRBV19
J: TRBJ1-1
DNA: TGTGCCAGTAGTTTGGGACAGGGGTTGAACACTGAAGCTTTCTTT
CDR3: CASSLGQGLNTEAFF

length: 19
D: TRBD2
size: -
V: TRBV2
J: TRBJ2-1
DNA: TGTGCCAGCAGTCCGTGGACTAGCGGGAGCAAGGGGAGCGGAAATGGGCAGTTCTTC
CDR3: CASSPWTSGSKGSGNGQFF

length: 15
D: TRBD2
size: -
V: TRBV18
J: TRBJ2-1
DNA: TGTGCCAGCTCACCATTGGCGGGAGACACCGGTGAGCAGTTCTTC
CDR3: CASSPLAGDTGEQFF

length: 15
D: TRBD1
size: -
V: TRBV5-5
J: TRBJ1-4
DNA: TGTGCCAGCAGCCCTAGGACAGGGAGGTTTGAAAAACTGTTTTTT
CDR3: CASSPRTGRFEKLFF

length: 14
D: TRBD1
size: -
V: TRBV7-3
J: TRBJ1-2
DNA: TGTGCCAGCAGCTCCGGGACAGGGGGAGATGGCTACACCTTC
CDR3: CASSSGTGGDGYTF

length: 15
D: TRBD1
size: -
V: TRBV5-1
J: TRBJ1-3
DNA: TGCGCCAGCAGGCAACAGGGGGCTGTTTGGAACACCATATATTTT
CDR3: CASRQQGAVWNTIYF